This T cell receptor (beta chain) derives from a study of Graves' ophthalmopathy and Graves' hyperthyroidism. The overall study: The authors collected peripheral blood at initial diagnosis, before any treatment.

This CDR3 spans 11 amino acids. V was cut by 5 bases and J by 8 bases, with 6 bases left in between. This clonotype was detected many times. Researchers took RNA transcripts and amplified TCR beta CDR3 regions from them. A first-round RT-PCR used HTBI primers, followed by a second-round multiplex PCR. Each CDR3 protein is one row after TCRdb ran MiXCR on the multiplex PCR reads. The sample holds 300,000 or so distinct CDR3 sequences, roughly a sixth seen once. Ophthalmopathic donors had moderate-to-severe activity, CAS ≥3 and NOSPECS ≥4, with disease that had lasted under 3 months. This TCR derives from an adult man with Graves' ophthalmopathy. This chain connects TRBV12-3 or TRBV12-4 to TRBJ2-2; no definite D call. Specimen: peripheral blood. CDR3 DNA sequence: TGTGCCAGCAGTCCAAGGGGGGAGCTGTTTTTT. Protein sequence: CASSPRGELFF.